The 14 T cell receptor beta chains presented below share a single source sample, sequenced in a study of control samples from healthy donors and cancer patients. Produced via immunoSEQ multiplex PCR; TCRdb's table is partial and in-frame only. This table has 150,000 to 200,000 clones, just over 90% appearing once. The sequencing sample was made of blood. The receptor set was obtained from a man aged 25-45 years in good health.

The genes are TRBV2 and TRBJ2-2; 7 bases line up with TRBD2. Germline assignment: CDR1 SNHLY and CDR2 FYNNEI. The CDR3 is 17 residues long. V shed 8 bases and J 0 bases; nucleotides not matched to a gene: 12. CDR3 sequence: CASLSSGARANTGELFF. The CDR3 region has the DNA TGTGCCAGCCTTTCCAGCGGGGCTCGAGCGAACACCGGGGAGCTGTTTTTT.

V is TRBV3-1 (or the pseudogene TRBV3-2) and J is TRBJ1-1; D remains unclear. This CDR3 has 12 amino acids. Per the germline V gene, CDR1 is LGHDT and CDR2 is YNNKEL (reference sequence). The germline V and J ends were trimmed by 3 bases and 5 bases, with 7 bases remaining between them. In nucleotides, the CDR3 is TGTGCCAGCAGCCAGGAGCGGACTGAAGCTTTCTTT. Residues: CASSQERTEAFF.

The CDR3 loop reads CARTGGESNQPQHF. Here the CDR3 DNA reads TGTGCCAGGACAGGGGGCGAAAGCAATCAGCCCCAGCATTTT. V gene TRBV7-3 combines with J gene TRBJ1-5, with 10 nucleotides matching TRBD1. CDR1 and CDR2 (germline): SGHTA, FQGTGA. V lost 9 bases to trimming and J lost 1 base; unmatched junction nucleotides: 3. This CDR3 has 14 residues.

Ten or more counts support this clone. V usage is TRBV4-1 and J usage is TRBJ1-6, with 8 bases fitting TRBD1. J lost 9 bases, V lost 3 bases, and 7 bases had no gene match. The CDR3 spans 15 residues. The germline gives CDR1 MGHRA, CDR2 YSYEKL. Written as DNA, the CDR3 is TGCGCCAGCAGCCAGGTTATTGGACAGGGTTCACCCCTCCACTTT. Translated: CASSQVIGQGSPLHF.

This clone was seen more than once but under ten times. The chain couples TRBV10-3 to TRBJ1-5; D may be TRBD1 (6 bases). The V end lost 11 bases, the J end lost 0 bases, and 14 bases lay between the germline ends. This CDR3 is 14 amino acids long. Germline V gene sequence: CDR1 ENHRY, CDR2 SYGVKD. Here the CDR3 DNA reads TGTGCCGCCACATCGGGGGCTAGCAATCAGCCCCAGCATTTT. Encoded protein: CAATSGASNQPQHF.

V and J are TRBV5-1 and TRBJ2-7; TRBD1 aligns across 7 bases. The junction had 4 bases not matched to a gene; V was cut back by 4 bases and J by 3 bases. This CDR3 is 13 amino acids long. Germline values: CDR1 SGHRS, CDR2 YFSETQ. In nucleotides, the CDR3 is TGCGCCAGCAGCCCGGGACAGATCTACGAGCAGTACTTC. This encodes CASSPGQIYEQYF.

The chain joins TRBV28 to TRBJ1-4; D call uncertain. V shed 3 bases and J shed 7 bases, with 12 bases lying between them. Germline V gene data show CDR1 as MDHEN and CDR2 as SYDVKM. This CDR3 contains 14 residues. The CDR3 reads CASSFVSVSEKLFF. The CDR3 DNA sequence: TGTGCCAGCAGTTTCGTGTCAGTGAGTGAAAAACTGTTTTTT.

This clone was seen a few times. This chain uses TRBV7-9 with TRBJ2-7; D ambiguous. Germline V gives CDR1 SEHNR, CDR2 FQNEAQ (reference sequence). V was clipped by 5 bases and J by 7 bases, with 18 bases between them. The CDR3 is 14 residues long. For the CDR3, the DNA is TGTGCCAGCAGCCCCTTCTTCGGGCTTGGTGAGCAGTACTTC. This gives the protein CASSPFFGLGEQYF.

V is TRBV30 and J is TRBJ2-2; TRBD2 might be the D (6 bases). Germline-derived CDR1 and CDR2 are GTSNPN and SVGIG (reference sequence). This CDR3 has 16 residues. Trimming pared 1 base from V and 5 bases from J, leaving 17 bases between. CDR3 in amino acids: CAWSGSLTSQTGELFF. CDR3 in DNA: TGTGCCTGGAGTGGGTCCCTGACTAGTCAAACCGGGGAGCTGTTTTTT.

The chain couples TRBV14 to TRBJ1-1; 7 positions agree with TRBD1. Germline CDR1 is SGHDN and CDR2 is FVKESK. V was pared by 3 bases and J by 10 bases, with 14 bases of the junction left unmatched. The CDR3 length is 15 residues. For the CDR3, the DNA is TGTGCCAGCAGCCATGACAGGGACTGGGGACTGGGAGCTTTCTTT. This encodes CASSHDRDWGLGAFF.

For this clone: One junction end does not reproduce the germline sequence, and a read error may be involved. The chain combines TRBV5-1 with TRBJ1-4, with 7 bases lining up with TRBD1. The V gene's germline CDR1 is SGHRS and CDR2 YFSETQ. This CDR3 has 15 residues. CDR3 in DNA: TGCGCCAGCAGCTCGGGACAGCCGACTAGTGAAAAACTGTTTTTT. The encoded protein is CASSSGQPTSEKLFF.

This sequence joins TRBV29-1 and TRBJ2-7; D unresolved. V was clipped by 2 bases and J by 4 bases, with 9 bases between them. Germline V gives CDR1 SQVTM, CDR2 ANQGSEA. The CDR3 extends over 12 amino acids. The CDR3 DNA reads TGCAGCGTTGAAAAGGGTCAGTACGAGCAGTACTTC. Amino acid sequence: CSVEKGQYEQYF.

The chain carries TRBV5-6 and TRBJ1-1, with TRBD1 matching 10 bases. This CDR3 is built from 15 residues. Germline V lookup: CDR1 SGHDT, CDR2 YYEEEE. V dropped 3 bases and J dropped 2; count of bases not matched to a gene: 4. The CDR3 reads CASSSGTGANTEAFF. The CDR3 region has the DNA TGTGCCAGCAGCTCCGGGACAGGGGCCAACACTGAAGCTTTCTTT.

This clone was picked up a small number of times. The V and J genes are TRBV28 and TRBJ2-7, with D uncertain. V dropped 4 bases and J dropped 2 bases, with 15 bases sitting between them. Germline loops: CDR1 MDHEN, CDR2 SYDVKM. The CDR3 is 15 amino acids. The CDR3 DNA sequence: TGTGCCAGCAGTTCCCCGACGGATTCCGCCTACGAGCAGTACTTC. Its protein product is CASSSPTDSAYEQYF.